A selection of T cell receptor beta chains follows, all from one sample in a study of T cells in Graves' hyperthyroidism and ophthalmopathy. MiXCR was run by TCRdb on the multiplex PCR reads, yielding one entry per CDR3 protein. The top ten hold about 29% of the sample, which has more than 500,000 distinct CDR3 sequences, about 16% seen once. The specimen sequenced was blood. These receptors all stem from a woman aged 25 to 39 with Graves' ophthalmopathy. Each CDR3 is given with its conserved first and last residue. Fields, in order: clone size, D gene, J gene, V gene, CDR3 DNA, CDR3 protein. A D gene is named only where the DNA matches it firmly. The size of a clone is reported for some rows only, either as once, few or many, or as a class for expanded clones.

>.|TRBD2|TRBJ2-3|TRBV9
TGTGCCAGCAGCCAAGGGACTAGCGGACGAAATTTAAGCACAGATACGCAGTATTTT
CASSQGTSGRNLSTDTQYF
>many|.|TRBJ2-7|TRBV3-1
TGTGCCAGCAGCCAAGAGGATAAGGGGCAGTACTTC
CASSQEDKGQYF
>many|TRBD1|TRBJ2-5|TRBV28
TGTGCCAGCAGTTTATTTGGGACAGGGGGTCTCCAAGAGACCCAGTACTTC
CASSLFGTGGLQETQYF
>.|.|TRBJ2-2|TRBV19
TGTGCCAGTAGTCTCCTTAGTTCTCCCGGGCGCACCGGGGAGCTGTCTTTT
CASSLLSSPGRTGELSF
>.|TRBD1|TRBJ2-5|TRBV24-1
TGTGCCACCAGGACCGGGACAGGGGGCCAAGAGACCCAGTACTTC
CATRTGTGGQETQYF
>.|TRBD2|TRBJ2-1|TRBV10-2
TGCGCCAGCAGTGAGTCTGGACGGGAGGAGTACAATGAGCAGTTCTTC
CASSESGREEYNEQFF
>few|.|TRBJ1-2|TRBV7-2
TGTGCCAGCAGCTTAGTGGTTGGCTACACCTTC
CASSLVVGYTF
>many|.|TRBJ2-3|TRBV5-1
TGCGCCAGCAGCCCAGGGAGCCACCCCACAGATACGCAGTATTTT
CASSPGSHPTDTQYF
>few|.|TRBJ2-3|TRBV9
TGTGCCAGCAGCGAGACCCAGACAGTGGACACGCAGTATTTT
CASSETQTVDTQYF
>many|TRBD1|TRBJ2-7|TRBV7-9
TGTGCCAGCAGCTCTACAGGGGACAAATCCTCCCTCCTCTACGAGCAGTACTTC
CASSSTGDKSSLLYEQYF
>.|.|TRBJ1-1|TRBV6-1
TGTGCCAGCAGTCCCTTTTTAGAATCCCAAGCTTTCTTT
CASSPFLESQAFF
>few|.|TRBJ2-2|TRBV10-3
TGTGCCATCAGTGAAAATGCCGGTCTGAACACCGGGGAGCTGTTTTTT
CAISENAGLNTGELFF
>.|TRBD2|TRBJ2-1|TRBV19
TGTGCCAGTACCGACAGAGCGGGAGGGCCTTACAATGAGCAGTTCTTC
CASTDRAGGPYNEQFF
>few|.|TRBJ2-7|TRBV28
TGTGCCAGCAGTTTCTTACCGAAAAATTACGAGCAGTACTTC
CASSFLPKNYEQYF
>.|.|TRBJ2-5|TRBV6-1
TGTGCCAGCAGTGACGCCGGGGGAGGCGGCGAGACCCAGTACTTC
CASSDAGGGGETQYF
>.|.|TRBJ1-2|TRBV30
TGTGCCTGGAGTGTACTCGGACGTTACAACTATGGCTACACCTTC
CAWSVLGRYNYGYTF
>few|.|TRBJ2-2|TRBV19
TGTGCCAGTAGTATGGTCCCAGGCGCGAACACCGGGGAGCTGTTTTTT
CASSMVPGANTGELFF
>few|.|TRBJ2-3|TRBV6-2/TRBV6-3
TGTGCCAGCAGTTACTCGACCGGGAACACAGATACGCAGTATTTT
CASSYSTGNTDTQYF
>many|.|TRBJ2-7|TRBV7-2
TGTGCCAGCAGCCGAGACATTTACTACGAGCAGTACTTC
CASSRDIYYEQYF
>.|.|TRBJ2-5|TRBV27
TGTGCCAGCAGTCCGACAGGGAGGATGGGAGAGACCCAGTACTTC
CASSPTGRMGETQYF
>.|TRBD1|TRBJ2-5|TRBV28
TGTGCCAGCTTACCAGGGGGCCCCGGGGAGACCCAGTACTTC
CASLPGGPGETQYF
>.|TRBD1|TRBJ2-3|TRBV20-1
TGCAGTGCTAGAGACCCCGACAGGGGGCGAACAGATACGCAGTATTTT
CSARDPDRGRTDTQYF
>few|.|TRBJ2-1|TRBV5-1
TGCGCCAGCAGCCCTGGAACCAATGAGCAGTTCTTC
CASSPGTNEQFF
>.|TRBD1|TRBJ1-4|TRBV12-3/TRBV12-4
TGTGCCAGCAGTTTGGGGACAGGGAAAAATGAAAAACTGTTTTTT
CASSLGTGKNEKLFF
>.|.|TRBJ1-1|TRBV28
TGTGCCAGCAGTCCACTTTATGGGGAAGCTTTCTTT
CASSPLYGEAFF
>few|.|TRBJ1-5|TRBV20-1
TGCAGTGCTAGAGAAACATGGGGTGGTCAGCCCCAGCATTTT
CSARETWGGQPQHF